Here is one TCR beta chain with its context. Its binding antigen is unknown. No base quality information exists; no much larger clone differs at one position. The sample comes from a study of blood T cells in healthy people across ages (dated by TCRdb to between 2014 and 2017). Notes on the research overall: In model experiments, roughly one uniquely barcoded TCR beta cDNA molecule per two T cells was captured by template switching. Age-related changes in TCR beta repertoire diversity were measured in the study by deep sequencing normalized with unique cDNA molecular identifiers. The donors were divided into four age groups: young (average approximately 16 years), middle-aged (around 37), aged (around 59) and long-lived (roughly 86). To avoid experimental bias, donors of different ages were randomly spread across the sequencing lanes. Using the same blood draw, the study looked at two additional independent replicas of 1 million unique cDNA reads for two donors, one aged 18 to 30 and the other aged 80 or older.

The paper as a whole reports these results and caveats: Total diversity estimates from one million sequenced T cells were considered lower bounds and underestimates. Compared with the aged group, the long-lived group had more naive CD4+ T cells, fewer expanded clones and increased TCR diversity, a pattern suggesting age selection. Since profiling was done on bulk unsorted PBMCs, naive and antigen-experienced compartments could not be conclusively compared. As age increased, observed TCR beta diversity per million T cells dropped in a roughly linear way, and a significant reduction was already evident by age 40. A strong correlation was found between observed TCR beta diversity and the percentage of naive T cells measured by flow cytometry. The CMV infection status of donors was not known, potentially confounding age-related changes in expanded clonotypes.

The library was obtained by 5' RACE. This sample was sequenced with an Illumina HiSeq 2500. A second PCR of roughly 6 to 12 cycles was performed with a sample-barcoded 5' primer and a J-beta primer mix. A template-switch 5' adaptor carrying 12 random nucleotides introduced a unique molecular identifier onto each TCR beta cDNA molecule. Each sample yielded at least 2.5 million CDR3-containing paired-end reads. First-strand cDNA synthesis was performed from all RNA using the Mint cDNA synthesis kit, with priming by a TRBC-specific oligonucleotide. All cDNA was treated with uracil-DNA glycosylase and then went through a first 18-cycle PCR with the universal primers M1SS and BC2_uni_R. Per the original workflow: Each sample was normalized by randomly selecting 1 million high-quality reads, each carrying a distinct molecular identifier. Instead of being binned into consensus sequences, reads with shared molecular identifiers were discarded. MiTCR, run with a Q25 quality threshold and the strictest error-elimination algorithm, handled CDR3 identification, clonotype clustering and error correction. Lower-bound total TCR beta diversity was estimated with a nonparametric unseen species model using Euler transformation. The public reads were quality trimmed at Q25 with fastp and then assembled into clones with MiXCR by TCRdb, keeping productive beta chains. Every CDR3 protein is listed once, alongside the most common genes and DNA of its rows. The V and J calls here are based on TCRdb, not the publication. In all, the sample holds over 1.5 million distinct CDR3 sequences, and less than 50% of those were seen once. The ten largest clones take up around 2.1% of the sample.

The donors were 40 or so Caucasian individuals from Russia, aged roughly 6 to 95 years, who were systemically healthy. Each donor gave about 9.7 milliliters of peripheral blood, drawn into EDTA-treated Vacutainer tubes. Ficoll-Paque density-gradient centrifugation was used to isolate PBMCs, with at least 7 million obtained per sample. Trizol reagent was used to extract total RNA from PBMCs, with at least 5.5 micrograms per sample. Naive CD45RAhigh/CD27high T cell percentages were measured by flow cytometry on a PBMC aliquot from every donor. CDR1 and CDR2 are read off the germline V gene as MDHEN and SYDVKM. The CDR3 sequence holds 12 residues, the cysteine and phenylalanine included. Only CDR3 DNA is held: 36 bases, read in frame from base 1. V loses 6 bases, J loses 6 bases, and the germline ends lie 10 bases apart.

Sequencing was carried out using blood. The sequence links TRBV28 to TRBJ2-3, with no D gene named confidently. The sequence came from a woman in her thirties or forties in good health. For the CDR3, the sequence is CASRSSPDTQYF. The nucleotides are TGTGCCAGCAGATCGTCACCCGATACGCAGTATTTT.